The text below deals with one T cell receptor (beta chain). Its antigen remains unidentified. Through a sample-barcoded 5' primer and a J-beta primer mix, a second PCR was run for about 7 to 12 cycles. TCRdb re-called the 5' RACE reads with MiXCR, one entry per CDR3 protein. The sample has approximately 1.5 million distinct CDR3 sequences; about 35% are singletons. Each donor supplied about 9.6 milliliters of peripheral blood. This entry comes from a study of blood T cells in healthy people across ages. Findings of the study overall: Whereas aged donors had fewer naive CD4+ cells, long-lived donors had more of them and higher diversity. When one million T cells were used, diversity estimates were thought to be underestimates.

CDR1 and CDR2 (germline): ENHRY, SYGVKD. This CDR3 contains 15 residues. V dropped 0 bases and J dropped 4 bases, with 13 bases sitting between them. The source material was blood. The TCR sequence derives from a woman in her thirties in good health. V and J are TRBV10-3 and TRBJ2-7, with D maybe TRBD2 (5 bases). CDR3 sequence: CAISESVGSGYEQYF. DNA of the CDR3: TGTGCCATCAGTGAGTCGGTGGGGAGTGGTTACGAGCAGTACTTC.